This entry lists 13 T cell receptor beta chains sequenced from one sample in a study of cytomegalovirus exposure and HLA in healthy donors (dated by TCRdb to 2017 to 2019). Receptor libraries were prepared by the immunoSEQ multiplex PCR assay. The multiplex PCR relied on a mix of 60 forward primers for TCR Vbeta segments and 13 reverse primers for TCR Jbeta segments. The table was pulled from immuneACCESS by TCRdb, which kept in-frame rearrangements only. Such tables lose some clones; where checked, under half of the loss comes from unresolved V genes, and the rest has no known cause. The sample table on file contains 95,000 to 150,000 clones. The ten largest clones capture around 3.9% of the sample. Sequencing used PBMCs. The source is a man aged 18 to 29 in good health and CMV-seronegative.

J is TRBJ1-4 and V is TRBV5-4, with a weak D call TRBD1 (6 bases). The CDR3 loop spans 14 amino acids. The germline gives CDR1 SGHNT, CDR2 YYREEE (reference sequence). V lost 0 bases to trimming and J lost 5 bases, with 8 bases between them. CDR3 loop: CASSLAQGNEKLFF. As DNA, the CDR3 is TGTGCCAGCAGCTTGGCTCAGGGGAATGAAAAACTGTTTTTT.

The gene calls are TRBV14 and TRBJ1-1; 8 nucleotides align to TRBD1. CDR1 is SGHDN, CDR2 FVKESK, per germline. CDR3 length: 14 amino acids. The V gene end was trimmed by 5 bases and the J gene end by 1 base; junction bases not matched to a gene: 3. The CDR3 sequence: CASSLGQGNTEAFF. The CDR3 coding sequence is TGTGCCAGCAGCTTAGGACAGGGGAACACTGAAGCTTTCTTT.

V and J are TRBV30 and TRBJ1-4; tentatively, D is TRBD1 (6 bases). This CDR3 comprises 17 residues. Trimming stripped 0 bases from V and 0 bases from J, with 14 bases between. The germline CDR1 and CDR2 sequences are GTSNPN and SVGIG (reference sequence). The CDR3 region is CAWSVAGAPATNEKLFF. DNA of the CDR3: TGTGCCTGGAGTGTAGCAGGGGCCCCAGCAACTAATGAAAAACTGTTTTTT.

In DNA form, the CDR3 reads TGTGCCACCAGCAGAGACAGGGGCGGTCGGCCCCAGCATTTT. It is translated as CATSRDRGGRPQHF. V gene TRBV15 combines with J gene TRBJ1-5; D is possibly TRBD1 (6 bases). Trimming removed 0 bases from V and 9 bases from J, with 12 bases in between. CDR1 LNHNV and CDR2 YYDKDF come from the germline V gene (reference sequence). This CDR3 is built from 14 residues.

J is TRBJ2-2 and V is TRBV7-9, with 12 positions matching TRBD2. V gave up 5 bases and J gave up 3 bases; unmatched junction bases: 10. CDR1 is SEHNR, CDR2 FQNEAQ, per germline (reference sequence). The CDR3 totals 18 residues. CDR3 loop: CASSHSNRLAGDTGELFF. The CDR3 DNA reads TGTGCCAGCAGCCACTCGAACCGACTAGCGGGAGACACCGGGGAGCTGTTTTTT.

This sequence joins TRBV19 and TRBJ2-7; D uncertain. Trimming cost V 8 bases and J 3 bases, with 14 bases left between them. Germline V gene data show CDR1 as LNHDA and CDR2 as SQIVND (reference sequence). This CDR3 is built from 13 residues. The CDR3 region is CASRQTGNYEQYF. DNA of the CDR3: TGTGCCAGTCGGCAGACGGGTAACTACGAGCAGTACTTC.

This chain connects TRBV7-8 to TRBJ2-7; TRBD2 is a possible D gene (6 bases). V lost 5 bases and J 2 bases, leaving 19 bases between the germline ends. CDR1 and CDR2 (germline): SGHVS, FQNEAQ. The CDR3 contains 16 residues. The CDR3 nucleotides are TGTGCCAGCAGCCTACCAGGAGGGTCTAAAGCCTACGAGCAGTACTTC. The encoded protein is CASSLPGGSKAYEQYF.

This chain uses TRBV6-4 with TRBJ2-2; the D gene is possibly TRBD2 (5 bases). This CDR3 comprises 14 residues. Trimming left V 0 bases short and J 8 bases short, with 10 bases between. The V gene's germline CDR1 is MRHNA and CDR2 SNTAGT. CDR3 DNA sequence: TGTGCCAGCAGTGACTCGGGAGAAACGGGGGAGCTGTTTTTT. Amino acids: CASSDSGETGELFF.

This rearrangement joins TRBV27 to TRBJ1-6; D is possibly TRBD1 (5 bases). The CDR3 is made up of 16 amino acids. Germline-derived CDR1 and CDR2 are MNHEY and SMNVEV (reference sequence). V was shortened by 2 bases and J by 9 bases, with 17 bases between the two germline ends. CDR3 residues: CASSLTRGGRSSPLHF. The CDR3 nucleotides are TGTGCCAGCAGTTTAACCCGGGGGGGAAGGTCTTCACCCCTCCACTTT.

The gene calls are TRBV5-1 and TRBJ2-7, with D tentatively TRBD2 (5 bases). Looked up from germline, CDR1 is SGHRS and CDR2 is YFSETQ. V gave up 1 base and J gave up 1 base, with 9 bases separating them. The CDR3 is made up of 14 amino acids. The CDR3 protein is CASSLSGISYEQYF. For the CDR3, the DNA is TGCGCCAGCAGCTTGAGCGGAATTTCCTACGAGCAGTACTTC.

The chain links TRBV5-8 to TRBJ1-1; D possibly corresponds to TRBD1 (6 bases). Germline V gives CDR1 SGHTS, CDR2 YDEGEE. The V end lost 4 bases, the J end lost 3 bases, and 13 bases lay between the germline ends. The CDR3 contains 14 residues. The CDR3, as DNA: TGTGCCAGCAGCCCCCAGGGGAGGGACACTGAAGCTTTCTTT. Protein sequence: CASSPQGRDTEAFF.

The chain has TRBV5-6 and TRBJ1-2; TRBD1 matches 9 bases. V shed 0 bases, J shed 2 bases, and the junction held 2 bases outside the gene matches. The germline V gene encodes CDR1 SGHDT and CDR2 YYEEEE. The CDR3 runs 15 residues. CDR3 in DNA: TGTGCCAGCAGCTTGGGGACAGGGGTGAACTATGGCTACACCTTC. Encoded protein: CASSLGTGVNYGYTF. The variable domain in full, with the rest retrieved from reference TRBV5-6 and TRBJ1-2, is DAGVTQSPTHLIKTRGQQVTLRCSPKSGHDTVSWYQQALGQGPQFIFQYYEEEERQRGNFPDRFSGHQFPNYSSELNVNALLLGDSALYLCASSLGTGVNYGYTFGSGTRLTVV.

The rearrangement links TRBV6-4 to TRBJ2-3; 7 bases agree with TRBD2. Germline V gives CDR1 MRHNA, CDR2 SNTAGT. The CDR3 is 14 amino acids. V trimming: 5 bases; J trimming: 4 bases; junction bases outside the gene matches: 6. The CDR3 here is CASSTSEYSDTQYF. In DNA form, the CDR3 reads TGTGCCAGCAGTACTAGCGAGTATTCAGATACGCAGTATTTT.